This T cell receptor beta chain emerged from a study of T cell responses to AZD1222 COVID-19 vaccine. Study-wide points: Researchers report vaccine-associated CD4 TCRs spanning spike, with dominance at 160-218 and 743-854.

Trimming pared 5 bases from V and 2 bases from J, leaving 15 bases between. This CDR3 spans 16 amino acids. CDR1 is SGHVS and CDR2 is FQNEAQ in the germline V gene. The repertoire was sequenced with immunoSEQ multiplex PCR; TCRdb's copy has only in-frame clones and lacks some. Of fewer than 150,000 clones detected, around 90% appear once; the ten largest clones hold 1.5% to 2%. About this clone itself: The antigen is undetermined.

The chain combines TRBV7-8 with TRBJ1-4; TRBD1 is a possible D gene (6 bases). The source of this sequence is an adult who received the AZD1222 COVID-19 vaccine. Sequenced here: peripheral blood, sampled 28 days after the second AZD1222 dose. The CDR3: CASSPARGTTNEKLFF. The CDR3 nucleotides read TGTGCCAGCAGCCCCGCCAGGGGAACTACTAATGAAAAACTGTTTTTT. Using reference TRBV7-8 and TRBJ1-4 for the parts outside the CDR3, the full variable domain is GAGVSQSPRYKVAKRGQDVALRCDPISGHVSLFWYQQALGQGPEFLTYFQNEAQLDKSGLPSDRFFAERPEGSVSTLKIQRTQQEDSAVYLCASSPARGTTNEKLFFGSGTQLSVL.